The next 3 T cell receptor beta chains were all read from a single sample in a study of cytomegalovirus exposure and HLA in healthy donors. The PCR contained 60 Vbeta and 13 Jbeta primers. Assay used: immunoSEQ multiplex PCR; TCRdb lists only in-frame clones, some missing. This sample has about 180,000 clones; roughly 87% occur once, and the top ten carry approximately 1.4%. Material: PBMCs. These receptors came from a middle-aged man in good health and CMV-seronegative.

This rearrangement joins TRBV5-1 to TRBJ2-5; D is perhaps TRBD1 (5 bases). Germline V gene data show CDR1 as SGHRS and CDR2 as YFSETQ. There are 15 residues in the CDR3. The germline V and J ends were trimmed by 2 bases and 0 bases, with 11 bases remaining between them. CDR3 in amino acids: CASSLRGDYQETQYF. As DNA, the CDR3 is TGCGCCAGCAGCTTAAGGGGCGATTACCAAGAGACCCAGTACTTC.

The genes are TRBV6-1 and TRBJ2-7; 8 positions match TRBD1. J gave up 1 base and V 6 bases, and 8 bases lay outside the gene matches. Looked up from germline, CDR1 is MNHNS and CDR2 is SASEGT. The CDR3 loop spans 15 amino acids. CDR3 sequence: CASRKAGTGSYEQYF. In DNA, the CDR3 is TGTGCCAGCAGAAAAGCCGGGACAGGATCCTACGAGCAGTACTTC.

The sample holds a few counts of this clone. The rearrangement uses TRBV9 and TRBJ1-3, with TRBD1 matching over 8 bases. This CDR3 is 14 amino acids long. V shed 0 bases, J shed 8 bases, and the junction held 4 bases outside the gene matches. CDR1 and CDR2 (germline): SGDLS, YYNGEE. The CDR3 spells CASSVGDRLDTIYF. The CDR3 nucleotides read TGTGCCAGCAGCGTAGGGGACAGGCTGGACACCATATATTTT.